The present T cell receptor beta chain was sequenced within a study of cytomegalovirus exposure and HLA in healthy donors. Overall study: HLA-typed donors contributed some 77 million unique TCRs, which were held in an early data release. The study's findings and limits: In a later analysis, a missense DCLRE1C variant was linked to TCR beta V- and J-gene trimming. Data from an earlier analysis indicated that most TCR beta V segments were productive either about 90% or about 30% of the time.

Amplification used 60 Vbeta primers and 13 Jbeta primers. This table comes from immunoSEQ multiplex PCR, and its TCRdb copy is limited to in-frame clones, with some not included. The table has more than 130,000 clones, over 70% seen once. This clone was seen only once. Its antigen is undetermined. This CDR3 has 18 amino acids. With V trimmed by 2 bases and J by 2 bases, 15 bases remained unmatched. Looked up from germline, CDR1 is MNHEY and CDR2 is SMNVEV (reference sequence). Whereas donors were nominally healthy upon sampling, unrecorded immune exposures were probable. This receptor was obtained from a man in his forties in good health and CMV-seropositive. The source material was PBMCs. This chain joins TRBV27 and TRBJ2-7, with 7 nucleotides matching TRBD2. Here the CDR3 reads CASSLIGWGGTFTYEQYF. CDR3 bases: TGTGCCAGCAGTTTAATAGGGTGGGGGGGGACCTTCACCTACGAGCAGTACTTC.